This T cell receptor (beta chain) was obtained from a study of CD8+CD57+ T cells in acquired aplastic anemia. The patients chosen for sequencing had shown expansion of CD8+CD57+ cells (detected by flow cytometry). CDR1 and CDR2 from the germline V gene are SEHNR and FQNEAQ (reference sequence). This CDR3 has 10 residues. With 9 bases removed from V and 7 bases from J, the gap between germline ends came to 7 bases. Genomic DNA was employed as the template in profiling TCR beta VDJ and CDR3. From the reads, TCRdb called clonotypes with MiXCR, one entry per CDR3 protein. This sample yields 200,000 to 250,000 distinct CDR3 sequences, of which roughly 50% are seen a single time; 20% belongs to the top ten.

The receptor was isolated from a human donor with aplastic anemia. The rearrangement links TRBV7-9 to TRBJ2-1; D perhaps matches TRBD2 (5 bases). The specimen was sorted CD4+, CD8+, or CD8+CD57+ T cells (not recorded which) from PBMCs. The CDR3 region is CASERNEQFF. For the CDR3, the DNA is TGTGCCAGTGAGCGGAATGAGCAGTTCTTC. The variable domain in full, completed from reference TRBV7-9 and TRBJ2-1, reads DTGVSQNPRHKITKRGQNVTFRCDPISEHNRLYWYRQTLGQGPEFLTYFQNEAQLEKSRLLSDRFSAERPKGSFSTLEIQRTEQGDSAMYLCASERNEQFFGPGTRLTVL.